These 28 T cell receptor beta chains share one sample of origin, sequenced in a study of shared clonotypes between healthy human individuals. Assay used: immunoSEQ multiplex PCR; TCRdb lists only in-frame clones, some missing. The table has over 1.5 million clones, 98% seen once. The specimen sequenced was naive CD4+ T cells sorted from blood. Subset described: CD45RA+ positively selected. The receptors were sampled from a man aged 30 to 45 in good health.

The CDR3 coding sequence is TGTGCCACCACTCCTGTGATCAGGAACACTGAAGCTTTCTTT. Protein: CATTPVIRNTEAFF. This chain connects TRBV2 to TRBJ1-1; D remains unclear. The CDR3 has 14 residues. Trimming pared 10 bases from V and 1 base from J, leaving 16 bases between. From germline, CDR1 is SNHLY and CDR2 FYNNEI.

The V gene is TRBV15, the J gene TRBJ1-1, with D maybe TRBD1 (5 bases). The CDR3 totals 13 residues. Germline values: CDR1 LNHNV, CDR2 YYDKDF (reference sequence). V was shortened by 4 bases and J by 8 bases, with 14 bases between the two germline ends. The CDR3 loop is CATSTFRDPEAFF. In DNA, the CDR3 is TGTGCCACCAGCACGTTCCGGGACCCAGAAGCTTTCTTT.

J is TRBJ2-1 and V is TRBV7-2, with TRBD2 matching 8 bases. V gave up 5 bases and J gave up 4 bases; unmatched junction bases: 4. Germline values: CDR1 SGHTA, CDR2 FQGNSA. This CDR3 spans 14 amino acids. DNA for the CDR3: TGTGCCAGCAGCGCGGGAGGACGTTACAATGAGCAGTTCTTC. This codes for CASSAGGRYNEQFF.

The chain recombines TRBV5-5 with TRBJ2-5; D unresolved. This CDR3 is 14 amino acids long. CDR1 SGHKS and CDR2 YYEKEE come from the germline V gene (reference sequence). V lost 0 bases, J lost 7 bases, and 13 bases lay in between. The chain's CDR3 is CASSLGHSPATQYF. The CDR3 nucleotides read TGTGCCAGCAGCTTGGGTCACTCGCCGGCGACCCAGTACTTC.

This clone has just one count. The rearrangement links TRBV29-1 to TRBJ2-7; D unclear. Germline V gene sequence: CDR1 SQVTM, CDR2 ANQGSEA. V was pared by 4 bases and J by 0 bases, with 7 bases between. This CDR3 comprises 12 residues. In nucleotides, the CDR3 is TGCAGCGTTGCCGGAAACTCCTACGAGCAGTACTTC. Protein sequence: CSVAGNSYEQYF.

The J gene is TRBJ2-4, the V gene TRBV11-2, with D maybe TRBD2 (6 bases). This CDR3 comprises 14 residues. Germline CDR1 reads SGHAT; CDR2 reads FQNNGV. Deletions cut 7 bases from V and 6 bases from J, with 16 bases between. The CDR3 DNA sequence: TGTGCCAGCACCTACGAAGGGAGGATAAACATTCAGTACTTC. It yields the protein CASTYEGRINIQYF.

Here the CDR3 DNA reads TGTGCCAGCAGCTCCGGGACTAGCGGGAGGTACTCCTACAATGAGCAGTTCTTC. It is translated as CASSSGTSGRYSYNEQFF. This sequence joins TRBV5-4 and TRBJ2-1; 15 bases agree with TRBD2. The CDR3 has 18 residues. Germline-derived CDR1 and CDR2 are SGHNT and YYREEE (reference sequence). Unmatched junction bases numbered 4, after V lost 3 bases and J lost 0 bases.

The chain couples TRBV5-4 to TRBJ2-5; D is tentatively TRBD1 or TRBD2 (6 bases each). Between the trimmed V and J ends, which lost 0 bases and 1 base, there was a span of 13 bases. Germline lookup yields CDR1 SGHNT and CDR2 YYREEE (reference sequence). The CDR3 has 16 amino acids. The CDR3, as DNA: TGTGCCAGCAGCTTGGGAGGGGGAGGAGGCCAAGAGACCCAGTACTTC. Amino acids: CASSLGGGGGQETQYF.

V and J are TRBV18 and TRBJ1-3; D remains ambiguous. Trimming pared 4 bases from V and 0 bases from J, leaving 16 bases between. The CDR3 length is 17 residues. Germline V gene sequence: CDR1 KGHSH, CDR2 LQKENI. The CDR3 DNA follows: TGTGCCAGCTCACTCGCAATGGTTGCGCACTCTGGAAACACCATATATTTT. Amino acid sequence: CASSLAMVAHSGNTIYF.

The rearrangement links TRBV9 to TRBJ2-1; 7 bases map to TRBD1. The germline V gene encodes CDR1 SGDLS and CDR2 YYNGEE. The CDR3 contains 14 residues. After removal of 5 bases from V and 7 bases from J, the junction contained 9 bases not matched to a gene. The DNA for the CDR3 is TGTGCCAGCAGTCGGGGACAGCCGGGAAATGAGCAGTTCTTC. Translated: CASSRGQPGNEQFF.

The V and J genes are TRBV19 and TRBJ1-4; D not resolved. Germline lookup yields CDR1 LNHDA and CDR2 SQIVND (reference sequence). With 7 bases removed from V and 6 bases from J, the gap between germline ends came to 12 bases. The CDR3 covers 13 residues. DNA of the CDR3: TGTGCCAGTACGCGGGAAGCTGATGAAAAACTGTTTTTT. It translates to CASTREADEKLFF.

The sample holds a few counts of this clone. V is TRBV19 and J is TRBJ1-4; no clear D gene. With 7 bases removed from V and 8 bases from J, the gap between germline ends came to 14 bases. Germline assignment: CDR1 LNHDA and CDR2 SQIVND (reference sequence). This CDR3 is built from 13 residues. The CDR3: CASTNWASEKLFF. The DNA of the CDR3 is TGTGCCAGTACTAATTGGGCCTCCGAAAAACTGTTTTTT.

The CDR3 loop reads CASSEALWGYTF. CDR3 bases: TGTGCCAGCAGTGAAGCGCTCTGGGGCTACACCTTC. J is TRBJ1-2 and V is TRBV6-1; D call uncertain. The CDR3 is 12 residues long. V was shortened by 0 bases and J by 8 bases, with 7 bases between the two germline ends. Per the germline V gene, CDR1 is MNHNS and CDR2 is SASEGT.

The chain combines TRBV7-2 with TRBJ1-2, with TRBD1 as a possible D gene (5 bases). The CDR3 extends over 15 amino acids. The V end was cut by 0 bases, the J end by 5 bases, with 13 bases between. Germline loops: CDR1 SGHTA, CDR2 FQGNSA. DNA for the CDR3: TGTGCCAGCAGCTTAGCCCTCGGGACCGCGTATGGCTACACCTTC. Its protein is CASSLALGTAYGYTF.

This chain joins TRBV15 and TRBJ2-1; tentatively, D is TRBD2 (5 bases). Germline CDR1 and CDR2: LNHNV and YYDKDF (reference sequence). V gave up 3 bases and J gave up 12 bases, with 15 bases separating them. The CDR3 is 13 amino acids. The CDR3 sequence is CATSRENRDRQFF. CDR3 in DNA: TGTGCCACCAGCAGGGAAAACCGGGATCGGCAGTTCTTC.

This clone has only one observation. Other nucleotide sequences from this sample produce the same CDR3. This chain connects TRBV9 to TRBJ2-7; D not resolved. V lost 2 bases to trimming and J lost 0 bases, with 9 bases between them. CDR3 length equals 14 residues. The V gene's germline CDR1 is SGDLS and CDR2 YYNGEE. The CDR3 protein is CASSVAGFSYEQYF. CDR3 DNA sequence: TGTGCCAGCAGCGTCGCAGGCTTCTCCTACGAGCAGTACTTC.

This clone appeared a single time. The chain employs TRBV5-1 and TRBJ1-4; D is unresolved. CDR1 and CDR2 (germline): SGHRS, YFSETQ. This CDR3 is built from 14 residues. V lost 4 bases and J 5 bases, leaving 12 bases between the germline ends. CDR3 amino acids: CASSLDGENEKLFF. The CDR3 DNA is TGCGCCAGCAGCCTTGACGGAGAGAATGAAAAACTGTTTTTT.

The gene calls are TRBV7-8 and TRBJ2-7, with D perhaps TRBD1 or TRBD2 (5 bases each). Germline V lookup: CDR1 SGHVS, CDR2 FQNEAQ. The CDR3 contains 15 residues. V lost 1 base to trimming and J lost 0 bases, with 10 bases between them. CDR3 in DNA: TGTGCCAGCAGCTTAGAAGTTGGGGGCTCCTACGAGCAGTACTTC. Its translation: CASSLEVGGSYEQYF.

This clone was recorded only once. V and J are TRBV7-9 and TRBJ2-7; D tentatively fits TRBD1 or TRBD2 (5 bases each). The CDR3 loop spans 13 amino acids. Between the trimmed V and J ends, which lost 5 bases and 3 bases, there was a span of 11 bases. Per the germline V gene, CDR1 is SEHNR and CDR2 is FQNEAQ (reference sequence). In DNA, the CDR3 is TGTGCCAGCAGCAGGGACCAAATCTACGAGCAGTACTTC. This translates into CASSRDQIYEQYF.

The chain couples TRBV10-3 to TRBJ2-2; D is unclear. Germline assignment: CDR1 ENHRY and CDR2 SYGVKD. The CDR3 extends over 19 amino acids. The ends were cut back, 3 bases at V and 0 bases at J, with 20 bases in the middle. The CDR3 region has the DNA TGTGCCATCAGTGAAAGGTCCGTAGTCAGCGCTTCGAACACCGGGGAGCTGTTTTTT. Residues: CAISERSVVSASNTGELFF.

The chain combines TRBV10-3 with TRBJ1-5; no clear D. In germline, CDR1 is ENHRY, CDR2 SYGVKD. This CDR3 has 13 amino acids. With 6 bases removed from V and 9 bases from J, the gap between germline ends came to 15 bases. In nucleotides, the CDR3 is TGTGCCATCAGGAGGGAATCCTCGTCGCCCCAGCATTTT. Translating gives CAIRRESSSPQHF.

V usage is TRBV13 and J usage is TRBJ1-3; D is ambiguous. Trimming removed 5 bases from V and 0 bases from J, with 14 bases in between. CDR1 PRHDT and CDR2 FYEKMQ come from the germline V gene (reference sequence). This CDR3 contains 16 residues. The CDR3 here is CASSTGLGNSGNTIYF. As DNA, the CDR3 is TGTGCCAGCAGCACCGGACTGGGGAACTCTGGAAACACCATATATTTT.

This chain joins TRBV11-2 and TRBJ2-1, with D uncertain. V lost 4 bases to trimming and J lost 6 bases, with 13 bases between them. Germline CDR1 SGHAT, CDR2 FQNNGV. The CDR3 is 14 amino acids. In nucleotides, the CDR3 is TGTGCCAGCAGCTCCGGCGAGCCCCTCAATGAGCAGTTCTTC. It specifies CASSSGEPLNEQFF. Using reference TRBV11-2 and TRBJ2-1 for the parts outside the CDR3, the full variable domain is EAGVAQSPRYKIIEKRQSVAFWCNPISGHATLYWYQQILGQGPKLLIQFQNNGVVDDSQLPKDRFSAERLKGVDSTLKIQPAKLEDSAVYLCASSSGEPLNEQFFGPGTRLTVL.

The sample holds a few counts of this clone. This chain links TRBV18 with TRBJ1-5, with 7 bases identical to TRBD1. J lost 7 bases, V lost 3 bases, and 6 bases had no gene match. The CDR3 is 14 residues long. Germline CDR1 KGHSH, CDR2 LQKENI. The CDR3 DNA sequence: TGTGCCAGCTCACCGACAGGGCGGGTCCAGCCCCAGCATTTT. Translated, it gives CASSPTGRVQPQHF.

Note on this clone: The sample holds other DNA sequences that translate to the same CDR3. V usage is TRBV9 and J usage is TRBJ2-3; D gene uncertain. Per the germline V gene, CDR1 is SGDLS and CDR2 is YYNGEE. V was pared by 4 bases and J by 0 bases, with 3 bases between. The CDR3 runs to 12 residues. The CDR3 spells CASSPSTDTQYF. CDR3 nucleotide sequence: TGTGCCAGCAGCCCCAGCACAGATACGCAGTATTTT.

The CDR3 loop reads CASSVATTVPGLTYNEQFF. The CDR3 bases are TGTGCCAGCAGCGTAGCTACGACAGTACCGGGACTAACATACAATGAGCAGTTCTTC. J is TRBJ2-1 and V is TRBV9; 7 nucleotides align to TRBD2. The CDR3 is 19 amino acids. Germline CDR1 reads SGDLS; CDR2 reads YYNGEE. The trim removed 0 bases at V and 4 bases at J, leaving 16 bases unmatched.

The genes are TRBV14 and TRBJ2-1; TRBD2 agrees at 10 bases. The germline V gene encodes CDR1 SGHDN and CDR2 FVKESK. After removal of 2 bases from V and 5 bases from J, the junction contained 6 bases not matched to a gene. This CDR3 has 16 amino acids. The CDR3: CASSQRLAGDHNEQFF. The CDR3 coding sequence is TGTGCCAGCAGCCAAAGGCTAGCGGGAGACCACAATGAGCAGTTCTTC.

V gene TRBV9 combines with J gene TRBJ1-5; 9 bases line up with TRBD1. The J segment lost 6 bases and the V segment lost 4 bases, leaving 5 bases of the junction unmatched. The CDR3 consists of 14 residues. The germline V gene encodes CDR1 SGDLS and CDR2 YYNGEE. DNA of the CDR3: TGTGCCAGCAGCTATGGGACAGGGAGTCAGCCCCAGCATTTT. It translates to CASSYGTGSQPQHF.